Sequencing of this TCR beta chain was carried out in a study of spatial heterogeneity in lung cancer. Time point specified: sample taken at primary tumor resection. Whole RNA came from tumor, nontumor lung or frozen PBMC and was sequenced without being sorted. The CDR3 is 16 amino acids. CDR1 is KGHDR and CDR2 is SFDVKD in the germline V gene. The trim removed 3 bases at V and 3 bases at J, leaving 8 bases unmatched. TCRdb passed the 5' RACE reads through MiXCR, listing each CDR3 protein once. Here the sample spans some 37,000 distinct CDR3 sequences, less than 5.5% being singletons. J is TRBJ2-3 and V is TRBV24-1, with 7 nucleotides matching TRBD1. This sequence originates from a female donor with early-stage non-small cell lung cancer. This sample comprised PBMCs, obtained at surgery. The CDR3 sequence is CATSDAGTVNTDTQYF. The CDR3 DNA is TGTGCCACCAGTGATGCTGGGACAGTGAATACAGATACGCAGTATTTT.